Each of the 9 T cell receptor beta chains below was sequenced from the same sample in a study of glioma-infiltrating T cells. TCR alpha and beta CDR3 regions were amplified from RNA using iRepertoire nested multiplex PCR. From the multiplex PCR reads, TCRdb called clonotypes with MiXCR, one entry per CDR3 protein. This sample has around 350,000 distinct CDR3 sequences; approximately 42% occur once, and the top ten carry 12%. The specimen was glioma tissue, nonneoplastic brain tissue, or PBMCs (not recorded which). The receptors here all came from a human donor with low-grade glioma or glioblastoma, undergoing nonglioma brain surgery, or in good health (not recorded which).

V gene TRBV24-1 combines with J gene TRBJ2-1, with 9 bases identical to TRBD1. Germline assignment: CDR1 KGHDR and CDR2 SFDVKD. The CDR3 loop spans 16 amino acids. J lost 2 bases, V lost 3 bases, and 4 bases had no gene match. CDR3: CATSDNRQGAYNEQFF. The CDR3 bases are TGTGCCACCAGTGATAACAGACAGGGGGCCTACAATGAGCAGTTCTTC.

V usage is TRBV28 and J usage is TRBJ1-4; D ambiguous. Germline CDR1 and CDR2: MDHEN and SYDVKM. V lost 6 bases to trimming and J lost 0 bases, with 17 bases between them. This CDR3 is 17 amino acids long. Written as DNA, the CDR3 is TGTGCCAGCAGGAGGACCTTCTTCTCCGCAACTAATGAAAAACTGTTTTTT. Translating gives CASRRTFFSATNEKLFF.

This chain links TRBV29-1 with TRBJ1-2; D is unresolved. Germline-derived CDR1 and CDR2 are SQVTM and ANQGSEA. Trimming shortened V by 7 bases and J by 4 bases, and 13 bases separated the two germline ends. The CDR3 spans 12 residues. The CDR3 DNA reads TGCAGCGCAACAACCAAGCGCTATGGCTACACCTTC. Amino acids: CSATTKRYGYTF.

The CDR3 here is CASSLRRKAYNEQFF. The CDR3, as DNA: TGTGCCAGCAGCTTACGGCGGAAGGCCTACAATGAGCAGTTCTTC. The V gene is TRBV7-9, the J gene TRBJ2-1; D is uncertain. The V gene lost 2 bases and the J gene lost 2 bases, with 10 bases spanning the gap. Germline V gene sequence: CDR1 SEHNR, CDR2 FQNEAQ (reference sequence). The CDR3 contains 15 residues.

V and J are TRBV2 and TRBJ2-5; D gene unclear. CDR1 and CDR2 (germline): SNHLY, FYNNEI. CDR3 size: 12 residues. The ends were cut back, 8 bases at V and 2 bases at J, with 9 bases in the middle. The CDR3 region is CASVGEQETQYF. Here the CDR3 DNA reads TGTGCCAGCGTAGGAGAGCAAGAGACCCAGTACTTC. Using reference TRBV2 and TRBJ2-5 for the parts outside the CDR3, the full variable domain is EPEVTQTPSHQVTQMGQEVILRCVPISNHLYFYWYRQILGQKVEFLVSFYNNEISEKSEIFDDQFSVERPDGSNFTLKIRSTKLEDSAMYFCASVGEQETQYFGPGTRLLVL.

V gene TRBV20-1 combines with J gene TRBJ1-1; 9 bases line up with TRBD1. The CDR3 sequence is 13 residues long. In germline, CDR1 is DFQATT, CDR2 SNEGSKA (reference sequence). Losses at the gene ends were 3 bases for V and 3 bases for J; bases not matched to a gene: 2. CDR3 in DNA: TGCAGTGCTAGTAGGGACAGGGACACTGAAGCTTTCTTT. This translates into CSASRDRDTEAFF.

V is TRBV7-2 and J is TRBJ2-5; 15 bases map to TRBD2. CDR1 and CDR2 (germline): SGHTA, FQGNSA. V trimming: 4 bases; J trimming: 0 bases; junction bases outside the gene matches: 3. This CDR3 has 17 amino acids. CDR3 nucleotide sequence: TGTGCCAGCAGCTCCGGGACTAGCGGGAGGTACCAAGAGACCCAGTACTTC. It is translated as CASSSGTSGRYQETQYF. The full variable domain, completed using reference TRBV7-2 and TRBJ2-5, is GAGVSQSPSNKVTEKGKDVELRCDPISGHTALYWYRQSLGQGLEFLIYFQGNSAPDKSGLPSDRFSAERTGGSVSTLTIQRTQQEDSAVYLCASSSGTSGRYQETQYFGPGTRLLVL.

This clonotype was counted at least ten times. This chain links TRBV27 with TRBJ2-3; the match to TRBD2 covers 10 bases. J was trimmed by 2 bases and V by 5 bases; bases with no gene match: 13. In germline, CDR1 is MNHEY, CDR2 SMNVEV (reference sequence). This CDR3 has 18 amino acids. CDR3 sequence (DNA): TGTGCCAGCAGTCCATCGCCCCTTACTAGCGGGGACACAGATACGCAGTATTTT. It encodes CASSPSPLTSGDTDTQYF.

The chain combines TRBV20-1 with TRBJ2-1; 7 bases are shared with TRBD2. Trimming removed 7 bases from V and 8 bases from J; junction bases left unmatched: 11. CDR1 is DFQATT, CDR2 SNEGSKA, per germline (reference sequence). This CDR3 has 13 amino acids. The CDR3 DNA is TGCAGTGATACCCCGGGGGGAAGGGATGAGCAGTTCTTC. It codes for CSDTPGGRDEQFF.